This T cell receptor (beta chain) originates from a study of cytomegalovirus exposure and HLA in healthy donors. The CDR3 has 12 residues. Trimming stripped 1 base from V and 6 bases from J, with 6 bases between. The germline CDR1 and CDR2 sequences are SEHNR and FQNEAQ (reference sequence). Both 60 Vbeta primers and 13 Jbeta primers went into the PCR. TCRdb keeps only in-frame clones here, not all; method: immunoSEQ multiplex PCR. The sample lists 190,000 or so clones, 75% to 85% occurring once. This rearrangement joins TRBV7-9 to TRBJ1-1, with D possibly being TRBD1 (5 bases). The sample taken for sequencing was PBMCs. The clonotype was recovered from a girl between 5 and 17 years old in good health and CMV-seropositive. The CDR3 nucleotides are TGTGCCAGCAGCTTAGGGGGGGCTGAAGCTTTCTTT. Protein: CASSLGGAEAFF. Supplemented by reference TRBV7-9 and TRBJ1-1, the full variable domain reads DTGVSQNPRHKITKRGQNVTFRCDPISEHNRLYWYRQTLGQGPEFLTYFQNEAQLEKSRLLSDRFSAERPKGSFSTLEIQRTEQGDSAMYLCASSLGGAEAFFGQGTRLTVV.